What follows are 30 T cell receptor beta chains derived from one specimen sequenced in a study of blood T cell repertoires in COVID-19. TCRdb's table, derived via immunoSEQ multiplex PCR, lists solely in-frame clones and lacks some. This table has some 290,000 clones, roughly 90% appearing once. The sample was peripheral blood. The receptor source for this set is a woman aged 25 to 39 with COVID-19, enrolled during active disease.

The CDR3 reads CAIGGLAGFTGELFF. In nucleotides, the CDR3 is TGTGCCATCGGAGGACTAGCGGGATTCACCGGGGAGCTGTTTTTT. This chain joins TRBV10-3 and TRBJ2-2, with 12 bases matching TRBD2. The CDR3 totals 15 residues. The junction had 5 bases not matched to a gene; V was cut back by 8 bases and J by 4 bases. Germline V CDR1 and CDR2: ENHRY, SYGVKD.

This clone was seen a handful of times. This sequence joins TRBV28 and TRBJ1-5, with 8 positions matching TRBD1. Looked up from germline, CDR1 is MDHEN and CDR2 is SYDVKM. J lost 5 bases, V lost 5 bases, and 8 bases had no gene match. The CDR3 contains 15 residues. The CDR3 here is CASSPLTGVDQPQHF. The CDR3 DNA sequence: TGTGCCAGCAGTCCCCTGACAGGGGTTGATCAGCCCCAGCATTTT.

The CDR3 region has the DNA TGTGCCTGGACTCTTGGCGTAGGGCGGGGTAACACTGAAGCTTTCTTT. Encoded protein: CAWTLGVGRGNTEAFF. The chain is built from TRBV30 and TRBJ1-1, with D unresolved. CDR1 and CDR2 from the germline V gene are GTSNPN and SVGIG (reference sequence). CDR3 length: 16 residues. Trimming shortened V by 4 bases and J by 2 bases, and 20 bases separated the two germline ends.

The V gene is TRBV30, the J gene TRBJ2-3; TRBD2 aligns across 7 bases. Per germline, CDR1 GTSNPN and CDR2 SVGIG (reference sequence). J lost 2 bases, V lost 6 bases, and 8 bases had no gene match. This CDR3 comprises 14 residues. The CDR3 nucleotides read TGTGCCTGTCAACAGAAGCGGGACACAGATACGCAGTATTTT. Translation: CACQQKRDTDTQYF.

CDR3 sequence reads: CASSLQGARADTQYF. CDR3 DNA: TGTGCCAGCAGCCTACAGGGGGCGCGGGCAGATACGCAGTATTTT. The chain employs TRBV7-6 and TRBJ2-3; 9 bases match TRBD1. The V and J ends lost 5 bases and 4 bases, in that order; junction bases with no gene match: 7. Germline V lookup: CDR1 SGHVS, CDR2 FNYEAQ. The CDR3 covers 15 residues.

In this sample, this clone turned up once. The chain employs TRBV3-1 (or the pseudogene TRBV3-2) and TRBJ2-1, with D possibly matching TRBD2 (5 bases). The CDR3 has 16 residues. The ends were cut back, 1 base at V and 7 bases at J, with 17 bases in the middle. The germline CDR1 and CDR2 sequences are LGHDT and YNNKEL (reference sequence). CDR3 DNA sequence: TGTGCCAGCAGCCAAGTTGGAGGTCTAGCTATGAATGAGCAGTTCTTC. Translating gives CASSQVGGLAMNEQFF.

The chain carries TRBV5-1 and TRBJ1-1; 11 bases match TRBD1. Germline CDR1 is SGHRS and CDR2 is YFSETQ. CDR3 size: 15 residues. Trimming took 0 bases from V and 7 from J; bases not matched to a gene: 5. The CDR3 DNA reads TGCGCCAGCAGCTTGGAATGGACAGGGGGCTTTGAAGCTTTCTTT. Translating it yields CASSLEWTGGFEAFF.

The chain carries TRBV30 and TRBJ2-1; D is undetermined. This CDR3 comprises 16 residues. V gave up 2 bases and J gave up 0 bases, with 14 bases separating them. Germline V gene sequence: CDR1 GTSNPN, CDR2 SVGIG (reference sequence). In nucleotides, the CDR3 is TGTGCCTGGAGTCGAAGACTGTTACTCTCCTACAATGAGCAGTTCTTC. Its translation is CAWSRRLLLSYNEQFF.

The chain joins TRBV15 to TRBJ1-6; TRBD1 might be the D (6 bases). In germline, CDR1 is LNHNV, CDR2 YYDKDF (reference sequence). V lost 0 bases and J lost 8, with 14 bases in between. This CDR3 comprises 16 residues. This CDR3 reads CATSRDRVGGDSPLHF. CDR3 DNA: TGTGCCACCAGCAGAGATCGGGTAGGGGGGGATTCACCCCTCCACTTT.

The gene calls are TRBV19 and TRBJ2-7; a possible D gene is TRBD1 (6 bases). The CDR3 covers 16 residues. V was pared by 3 bases and J by 4 bases, with 19 bases between. CDR1 is LNHDA and CDR2 is SQIVND in the germline V gene (reference sequence). The CDR3 DNA reads as TGTGCCAGTAGTATCTTCCTAGTTCAGCAGGGGTACGAGCAGTACTTC. Its translation is CASSIFLVQQGYEQYF.

This sequence joins TRBV3-1 (or the pseudogene TRBV3-2) and TRBJ1-3; D call uncertain. The germline V and J ends were trimmed by 0 bases and 0 bases, with 6 bases remaining between them. The CDR3 is made up of 15 amino acids. Germline V CDR1 and CDR2: LGHDT, YNNKEL (reference sequence). The CDR3 DNA reads TGTGCCAGCAGCCAAGATAGTAACTCTGGAAACACCATATATTTT. Translation gives CASSQDSNSGNTIYF.

This clone was detected once. CDR3 sequence: CASSFIATRDEQFF. CDR3 DNA: TGCGCCAGCAGCTTTATAGCGACTCGGGATGAGCAGTTCTTC. V is TRBV5-1 and J is TRBJ2-1, with a weak D call TRBD2 (5 bases). The germline V gene has CDR1 SGHRS and CDR2 YFSETQ. CDR3 length: 14 residues. Trimming shortened V by 2 bases and J by 8 bases, and 14 bases separated the two germline ends.

The chain has TRBV2 and TRBJ1-1; D remains ambiguous. This CDR3 is 14 amino acids long. The V end was cut by 7 bases, the J end by 4 bases, with 16 bases between. CDR1 and CDR2 from the germline V gene are SNHLY and FYNNEI. Here the CDR3 DNA reads TGTGCCAGCATTACAGTTACGATATCCACTGAAGCTTTCTTT. Its protein is CASITVTISTEAFF.

The chain couples TRBV3-1 (or the pseudogene TRBV3-2) to TRBJ1-6, with 7 positions matching TRBD1. Germline values: CDR1 LGHDT, CDR2 YNNKEL (reference sequence). V trimming: 0 bases; J trimming: 7 bases; junction bases outside the gene matches: 9. The CDR3 is 17 amino acids. As DNA, the CDR3 is TGTGCCAGCAGCCAAGATTTGACAGGGAGATCAAATTCACCCCTCCACTTT. Translated: CASSQDLTGRSNSPLHF.

The chain links TRBV30 to TRBJ2-5, with D perhaps matching TRBD2 (6 bases). The CDR3 is made up of 14 amino acids. V lost 0 bases and J 5 bases, leaving 13 bases between the germline ends. Germline V lookup: CDR1 GTSNPN, CDR2 SVGIG (reference sequence). The CDR3 DNA sequence: TGTGCCTGGAGTGTGGGCGGAGGGGAGGAGACCCAGTACTTC. Its translation is CAWSVGGGEETQYF.

DNA for the CDR3: TGCAGCGTTTCCGGGACGAACACCGGGGAGCTGTTTTTT. Its protein product is CSVSGTNTGELFF. The chain is built from TRBV29-1 and TRBJ2-2; TRBD2 might be the D (5 bases). Germline CDR1 is SQVTM and CDR2 is ANQGSEA. V lost 5 bases to trimming and J lost 0 bases, with 7 bases between them. The CDR3 has 13 amino acids.

The chain combines TRBV11-2 with TRBJ2-7; no clear D. The germline V gene has CDR1 SGHAT and CDR2 FQNNGV. V was clipped by 5 bases and J by 1 base, with 15 bases between them. The CDR3 has 15 amino acids. CDR3 nucleotide sequence: TGTGCCAGCAGCCACCCTACCGGCGGATCCTACGAGCAGTACTTC. Protein: CASSHPTGGSYEQYF.

V gene TRBV7-9 combines with J gene TRBJ2-1; no clear D. From germline, CDR1 is SEHNR and CDR2 FQNEAQ (reference sequence). The V end was cut by 6 bases, the J end by 1 base, with 16 bases between. The CDR3 length is 16 residues. For the CDR3, the DNA is TGTGCCAGCAGTCCGCTCTACAGCCCGTCCTACAATGAGCAGTTCTTC. It is translated as CASSPLYSPSYNEQFF.

Comments on this clone: Distinct nucleotide sequences in the sample also encode this CDR3. The rearrangement joins TRBV11-2 to TRBJ1-2; unclear D gene. The CDR3 totals 12 residues. Germline CDR1 and CDR2: SGHAT and FQNNGV. Deletions cut 4 bases from V and 2 bases from J, with 5 bases between. This CDR3 is CASSSGNYGYTF. The DNA for the CDR3 is TGTGCCAGCAGCTCAGGAAACTATGGCTACACCTTC.

V is TRBV2 and J is TRBJ1-6; possible D gene TRBD1, 5 bases. Trimming left V 4 bases short and J 8 bases short, with 9 bases between. This CDR3 is built from 13 residues. Looked up from germline, CDR1 is SNHLY and CDR2 is FYNNEI. This CDR3 reads CASSVTRDSPLHF. As DNA, the CDR3 is TGTGCCAGCAGTGTTACCAGGGATTCACCCCTCCACTTT. The full variable domain, in which reference TRBV2 and TRBJ1-6 provide the parts outside the CDR3, is EPEVTQTPSHQVTQMGQEVILRCVPISNHLYFYWYRQILGQKVEFLVSFYNNEISEKSEIFDDQFSVERPDGSNFTLKIRSTKLEDSAMYFCASSVTRDSPLHFGNGTRLTVT.

The genes are TRBV3-1 (or the pseudogene TRBV3-2) and TRBJ2-2; 7 nucleotides agree with TRBD1. Germline trimming cut 1 base from V and 6 bases from J; bases unmatched to any gene: 8. This CDR3 contains 16 residues. CDR1 and CDR2 from the germline V gene are LGHDT and YNNKEL (reference sequence). As DNA, the CDR3 is TGTGCCAGCAGCCAAGCTTTAACAGGGGCGTCCGGGGAGCTGTTTTTT. The encoded protein is CASSQALTGASGELFF.

This clone counts as medium-sized (0.01 to 0.1%). This chain joins TRBV5-4 and TRBJ2-7, with D possibly TRBD2 on 6 matching bases. The CDR3 length is 15 residues. Germline V CDR1 and CDR2: SGHNT, YYREEE (reference sequence). V lost 2 bases and J lost 2, with 14 bases in between. The CDR3 spells CASSLAGYRPYEQYF. The DNA for the CDR3 is TGTGCCAGCAGCTTAGCGGGTTACCGCCCCTACGAGCAGTACTTC.

This clone showed up just a few times. CDR3 amino acids: CASSPRVTGGEKLFF. Here the CDR3 DNA reads TGTGCCAGCTCACCACGAGTAACAGGGGGGGAAAAACTGTTTTTT. The chain links TRBV18 to TRBJ1-4, with 8 bases aligning to TRBD1. V shed 1 base and J 8 bases; nucleotides not matched to a gene: 6. This CDR3 has 15 amino acids. CDR1 KGHSH and CDR2 LQKENI come from the germline V gene. The whole variable domain, filled in from reference TRBV18 and TRBJ1-4, reads NAGVMQNPRHLVRRRGQEARLRCSPMKGHSHVYWYRQLPEEGLKFMVYLQKENIIDESGMPKERFSAEFPKEGPSILRIQQVVRGDSAAYFCASSPRVTGGEKLFFGSGTQLSVL.

This chain uses TRBV7-6 with TRBJ1-6, with 9 nucleotides matching TRBD1. The CDR3 totals 14 residues. The V segment lost 3 bases and the J segment 7 bases; nucleotides outside the gene matches: 1. Looked up from germline, CDR1 is SGHVS and CDR2 is FNYEAQ. CDR3 sequence (DNA): TGTGCCAGCAGCTTCGGGACAGGGAATTCACCCCTCCACTTT. Its protein product is CASSFGTGNSPLHF.

The chain carries TRBV28 and TRBJ1-2, with 10 bases matching TRBD1. The CDR3 loop spans 17 amino acids. The junction had 9 bases not matched to a gene; V was cut back by 5 bases and J by 0 bases. Germline CDR1 and CDR2: MDHEN and SYDVKM. CDR3 region: CASSLRTGGQANYGYTF. The CDR3 region has the DNA TGTGCCAGCAGTCTCCGGACAGGGGGTCAGGCTAACTATGGCTACACCTTC.

This rearrangement joins TRBV29-1 to TRBJ2-1, with TRBD2 matching 13 bases. Germline lookup yields CDR1 SQVTM and CDR2 ANQGSEA. The trim removed 2 bases at V and 4 bases at J, leaving 11 bases unmatched. CDR3 length equals 18 residues. CDR3 sequence: CSVELLLAGGPNYNEQFF. CDR3 nucleotide sequence: TGCAGCGTTGAACTCCTACTAGCGGGAGGGCCCAATTACAATGAGCAGTTCTTC.

This sequence joins TRBV3-1 (or the pseudogene TRBV3-2) and TRBJ2-1; 10 nucleotides line up with TRBD2. The germline V gene has CDR1 LGHDT and CDR2 YNNKEL (reference sequence). V lost 1 base and J lost 2; bases outside the gene matches: 8. The CDR3 is made up of 18 amino acids. The DNA for the CDR3 is TGTGCCAGCAGCCAAGTTTGGACTAGCGGAGCTACCTACAATGAGCAGTTCTTC. Translated: CASSQVWTSGATYNEQFF.

This clone was detected once. The V and J genes are TRBV5-5 and TRBJ1-1; D is perhaps TRBD1 (6 bases). The CDR3 is made up of 15 amino acids. Deletions cut 0 bases from V and 2 bases from J, with 11 bases between. Germline CDR1 and CDR2: SGHKS and YYEKEE (reference sequence). The CDR3 protein is CASSLGAGENTEAFF. As DNA, the CDR3 is TGTGCCAGCAGCTTGGGGGCAGGGGAAAACACTGAAGCTTTCTTT.

The chain couples TRBV27 to TRBJ2-2; 7 nucleotides match TRBD2. CDR1 is MNHEY, CDR2 SMNVEV, per germline (reference sequence). The CDR3 totals 17 residues. The trim removed 5 bases at V and 5 bases at J, leaving 14 bases unmatched. In DNA, the CDR3 is TGTGCCAGCAGTGCCCTCGCCGGGACTATGATTACCGGGGAGCTGTTTTTT. This sequence encodes CASSALAGTMITGELFF.

V is TRBV3-1 (or the pseudogene TRBV3-2) and J is TRBJ1-1; 8 positions match TRBD1. CDR1 and CDR2 (germline): LGHDT, YNNKEL (reference sequence). Trimming took 8 bases from V and 1 from J; bases not matched to a gene: 6. CDR3 length equals 14 residues. The CDR3 coding sequence is TGTGCCAGCCAGACAGGGGTCGAGAACACTGAAGCTTTCTTT. This encodes CASQTGVENTEAFF.